A selection of T cell receptor beta chains follows, all from one sample in a study of T cells in Graves' hyperthyroidism and ophthalmopathy. TCRdb re-called the multiplex PCR reads through MiXCR, storing one row per CDR3 protein. The table shows hundreds of thousands of distinct CDR3 sequences, with 20% occurring only once. The sample comprised blood. The receptors derive from a man between 25 and 39 years old with Graves' ophthalmopathy. Each CDR3 is given with its conserved first and last residue. Fields, in order: D gene, V gene, clone size, J gene, CDR3 DNA, CDR3 protein. A D gene is named only where the DNA matches it firmly. Size is stated for part of the rows, as once, few or many counts, or as a class when the clone is expanded.

NA	TRBV19	NA	TRBJ1-1	TGTGCCAGCCAGGAGAACACTGAAGCTTTCTTT	CASQENTEAFF
TRBD1	TRBV12-3/TRBV12-4	NA	TRBJ1-1	TGTGCCAGCAGTTTTGACAGGGGGGTCATTGAAGCTTTCTTT	CASSFDRGVIEAFF
NA	TRBV5-1	NA	TRBJ1-1	TGCGCCAGCAGCTTATTAACCGGGACAAAGGACACTGAAGCTTTCTTT	CASSLLTGTKDTEAFF
TRBD2	TRBV20-1	NA	TRBJ2-1	TGCAGTGCTAAACCAACTAGCGGGAGTTACAATGAGCAGTTCTTC	CSAKPTSGSYNEQFF
NA	TRBV27	NA	TRBJ2-2	TGTGCCAGCGGAAGGGGCCCCGGGGAGCTGTTTTTT	CASGRGPGELFF
TRBD2	TRBV7-3	many	TRBJ2-1	TGTGCCAGCAGCTTAACCGGACTAGCGGGAGTGGATGAGCAGTTCTTC	CASSLTGLAGVDEQFF
TRBD1	TRBV27	few	TRBJ1-6	TGTGCCAGCAGACTTGGGACAGGTGCTTCACCCCTCCACTTT	CASRLGTGASPLHF
NA	TRBV28	many	TRBJ2-7	TGTGCCAGCAGATCTACAGGGCGCGAGCAGTACTTC	CASRSTGREQYF
NA	TRBV7-2	many	TRBJ2-7	TGTGCCAGCAGCTTAGCGCGGGGAGAAGGGCAGTACTTC	CASSLARGEGQYF
NA	TRBV9	few	TRBJ1-2	TGTGCCAGCAGCCATGACCGGCACAGGGAGTCACCCAACTATGGCTACACCTTC	CASSHDRHRESPNYGYTF
NA	TRBV10-3	few	TRBJ1-5	TGTGCCATCAGGGACACCAATCAGCCCCAGCATTTT	CAIRDTNQPQHF
TRBD1	TRBV27	NA	TRBJ1-1	TGTGCCAGCAGTCGGACAGGGATAGTGGGCACTGAAGCTTTCTTT	CASSRTGIVGTEAFF
TRBD1	TRBV20-1	few	TRBJ1-1	TGCAGTGCTACCTATGACAGGGGGAGTACTGAAGCTTTCTTT	CSATYDRGSTEAFF
NA	TRBV7-9	NA	TRBJ1-2	TGTGCCAGCAGCTTGGGGGCCCTAGAAACTTCTAACTATGGCTACACCTTC	CASSLGALETSNYGYTF
TRBD1	TRBV6-1	few	TRBJ2-7	TGTGCCAGCAGTGAAGACAGGGGGCATGAGCAGTACTTC	CASSEDRGHEQYF
TRBD2	TRBV28	many	TRBJ2-1	TGTGCCAGCAGTTGGGAGGGCAATGAGCAGTTCTTC	CASSWEGNEQFF
NA	TRBV20-1	many	TRBJ1-3	TGCAGTGCTAGGGGCGGGAACACCATATATTTT	CSARGGNTIYF
NA	TRBV5-1	many	TRBJ2-3	TGCGCCAGCAGCTTGAGTGACGGGAGTAGCACAGATACGCAGTATTTT	CASSLSDGSSTDTQYF
NA	TRBV11-2	many	TRBJ2-3	TGTGCCAGCAGCCAGGTCCCAGATACGCAGTATTTT	CASSQVPDTQYF
NA	TRBV30	many	TRBJ2-1	TGTGCCTGGACTCGGACTAAACTCTACAATGAGCAGTTCTTC	CAWTRTKLYNEQFF
TRBD2	TRBV28	NA	TRBJ2-7	TGTGCCAGCAGTCCCCGCGTGGGACTAAGCTACGAGCAGTACTTC	CASSPRVGLSYEQYF
NA	TRBV6-5	NA	TRBJ1-2	TGTGCCAGCAGTTACTCCGTGACGCAAGCCGGCTACACCTTC	CASSYSVTQAGYTF
NA	TRBV3-1	few	TRBJ2-1	TGTGCCAGCAGCCAAGCTAGGGGGAGCGAGTTCTTC	CASSQARGSEFF
NA	TRBV27	few	TRBJ2-7	TGTGCCAGCAGTTTCCAGGGTTACTCCTACGAGCAGTACTTC	CASSFQGYSYEQYF
TRBD1	TRBV14	NA	TRBJ1-3	TGTGCCAGCAGCCAATGGGACAGAAGGGCTGGAAACACCATATATTTT	CASSQWDRRAGNTIYF
TRBD2	TRBV10-3	NA	TRBJ2-2	TGTGCCAACCAGGCTAGCGGGAACACCGGGGAGCTGTTTTTT	CANQASGNTGELFF
TRBD1	TRBV5-8	few	TRBJ1-4	TGTGCCAGCAGCTTAAAGGGACAGCCTAATGAAAAACTGTTTTTT	CASSLKGQPNEKLFF
NA	TRBV18	many	TRBJ1-5	TGTGCCAGCTCACCATCCACCACAGGATCCAATCAGCCCCAGCATTTT	CASSPSTTGSNQPQHF
NA	TRBV30	NA	TRBJ2-2	TGTGCCTGGAGTGCTAAGGGGCACGGGGAGCTGTTTTTT	CAWSAKGHGELFF
TRBD2	TRBV4-1	few	TRBJ2-1	TGCGCCAGCAGCCATGGGACTAGCGGGGGCAACAATGAGCAGTTCTTC	CASSHGTSGGNNEQFF
NA	TRBV6-2/TRBV6-3	NA	TRBJ2-2	TGTGCCAGCAGTTACGGACGGACCACCAGGGAGCTGTTTTTT	CASSYGRTTRELFF
NA	TRBV29-1	NA	TRBJ2-7	TGCAGCGTTTTGATGGCGGGAAGCTCCTACGAGCAGTACTTC	CSVLMAGSSYEQYF
TRBD1	TRBV27	few	TRBJ2-1	TGTGCCAGCAGTTCCCACAGGGGGAATGAGCAGTTCTTC	CASSSHRGNEQFF
NA	TRBV20-1	few	TRBJ2-3	TGCAGTGCCTCCCAAGATACGCAGTATTTT	CSASQDTQYF
TRBD2	TRBV20-1	NA	TRBJ2-1	TGCAGTGCTAGTTCTAGACTAGCGGGAAACAATGAGCAGTTCTTC	CSASSRLAGNNEQFF
NA	TRBV11-2	many	TRBJ1-1	TGTGCCAGCAGCGTGACCCGGGCAATTCACACTGAAGCTTTCTTT	CASSVTRAIHTEAFF
NA	TRBV7-2	NA	TRBJ2-1	TGTGCCAGCAGCCCTCCTCACAGTGAGCAGTTCTTC	CASSPPHSEQFF
NA	TRBV12-3/TRBV12-4	many	TRBJ1-1	TGTGCCAGCAGTCCAGGGGTTTTCGGCACTGAAGCTTTCTTT	CASSPGVFGTEAFF
TRBD2	TRBV7-9	many	TRBJ2-1	TGTGCCAGCAGCTTATGGGACTACCACAATGAGCAGTTCTTC	CASSLWDYHNEQFF
NA	TRBV5-1	many	TRBJ2-1	TGCGCCAGCAGCTTGGTGCAGGGTGACAATGAGCAGTTCTTC	CASSLVQGDNEQFF
NA	TRBV11-2	few	TRBJ1-4	TGTGCCAGCAGCTTAGATAAAACCGGGAAGGATGCCGAAAAACTGTTTTTT	CASSLDKTGKDAEKLFF
TRBD2	TRBV9	few	TRBJ2-5	TGTGCCAGCAGCGTAGGCGGGACTAGCCGAGAGACCCAGTACTTC	CASSVGGTSRETQYF
NA	TRBV12-3/TRBV12-4	NA	TRBJ2-1	TGTGCCAGCACCCTGGGGCAGGGAAGCTACAATGAGCAGTTCTTC	CASTLGQGSYNEQFF
TRBD2	TRBV11-2	few	TRBJ2-4	TGTGCCAGCAGCTCCTTACGGGCCCCAGCGGGAGACCCCAAGGGGCAAAACATTCAGTACTTC	CASSSLRAPAGDPKGQNIQYF
NA	TRBV7-9	few	TRBJ1-2	TGTGCCAGCAGCGGCAGCATCTATGGCTACACCTTC	CASSGSIYGYTF
TRBD1	TRBV11-2	many	TRBJ2-7	TGTGCCAGCAGCAACCGGGACAGACTCTACGAGCAGTACTTC	CASSNRDRLYEQYF
NA	TRBV6-1	NA	TRBJ1-3	TGTGCCAGCAGCCGGGAGAGGAGCTCTGGAAACACCATATATTTT	CASSRERSSGNTIYF
TRBD2	TRBV6-2/TRBV6-3	NA	TRBJ2-1	TGTGCCAGCAGGTATAGCGGGAGCGGGTACAATGAGCAGTTCTTC	CASRYSGSGYNEQFF
TRBD2	TRBV10-3	NA	TRBJ2-5	TGTGCCATCAGTGAGTACGGGACTAGCGGCCAAGAGACCCAGTACTTC	CAISEYGTSGQETQYF
NA	TRBV20-1	few	TRBJ2-5	TGCAGTGCCCGGAGCTCCCGGACAAGCCAAGAGACCCAGTACTTC	CSARSSRTSQETQYF
NA	TRBV10-1	few	TRBJ2-3	TGCGCCAGCAGTTCGACAGTTAGCACAGATACGCAGTATTTT	CASSSTVSTDTQYF
TRBD2	TRBV11-2	many	TRBJ2-7	TGTGCCAGCAGCTATCTAGCGGGAGGCCTCGCGCAGTACTTC	CASSYLAGGLAQYF
NA	TRBV7-9	few	TRBJ2-1	TGTGCCAGCAGCTTATCTGAGCTGAGTGGGTTCTTC	CASSLSELSGFF
TRBD1	TRBV20-1	few	TRBJ2-7	TGCAGTGCTATCAGACAGGGGTTATCCTACGAGCAGTACTTC	CSAIRQGLSYEQYF